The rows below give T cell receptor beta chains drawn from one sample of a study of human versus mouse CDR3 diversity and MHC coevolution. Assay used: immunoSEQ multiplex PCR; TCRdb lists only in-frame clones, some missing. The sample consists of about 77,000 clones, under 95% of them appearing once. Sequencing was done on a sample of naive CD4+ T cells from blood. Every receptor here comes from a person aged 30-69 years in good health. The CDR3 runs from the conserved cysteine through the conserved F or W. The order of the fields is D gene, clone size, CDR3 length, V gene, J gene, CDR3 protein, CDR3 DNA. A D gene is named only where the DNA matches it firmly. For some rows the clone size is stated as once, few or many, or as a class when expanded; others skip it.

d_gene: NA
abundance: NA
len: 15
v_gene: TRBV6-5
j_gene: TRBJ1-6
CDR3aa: CASSYSKQDNSPLHF
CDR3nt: TGTGCCAGCAGTTACTCGAAGCAGGATAATTCACCCCTCCACTTT

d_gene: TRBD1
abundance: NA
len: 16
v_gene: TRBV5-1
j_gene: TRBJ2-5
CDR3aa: CASSLVGTGMTETQYF
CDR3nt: TGCGCCAGCAGCTTGGTAGGGACAGGGATGACAGAGACCCAGTACTTC

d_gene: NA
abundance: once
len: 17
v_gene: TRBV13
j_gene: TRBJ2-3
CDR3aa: CASSFWDLKGVSDTQYF
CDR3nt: TGTGCCAGCAGCTTCTGGGACTTGAAGGGTGTATCGGATACGCAGTATTTT

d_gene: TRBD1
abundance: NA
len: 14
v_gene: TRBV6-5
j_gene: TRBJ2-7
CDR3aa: CASRRGTGSSEQYF
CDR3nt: TGTGCCAGCAGACGGGGGACAGGGAGTTCCGAGCAGTACTTC

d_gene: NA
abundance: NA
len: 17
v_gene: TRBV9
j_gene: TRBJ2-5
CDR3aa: CASSVGLRGTAGETQYF
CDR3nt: TGTGCCAGCAGCGTAGGATTACGTGGCACCGCGGGGGAGACCCAGTACTTC

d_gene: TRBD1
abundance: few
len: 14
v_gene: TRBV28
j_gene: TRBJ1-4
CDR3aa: CASRMQGAGEKLFF
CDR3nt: TGTGCCAGCAGGATGCAGGGGGCAGGGGAAAAACTGTTTTTT

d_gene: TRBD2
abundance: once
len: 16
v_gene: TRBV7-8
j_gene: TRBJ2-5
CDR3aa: CASSLGPGGVQETQYF
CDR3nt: TGTGCCAGCAGCTTAGGTCCGGGAGGGGTCCAAGAGACCCAGTACTTC

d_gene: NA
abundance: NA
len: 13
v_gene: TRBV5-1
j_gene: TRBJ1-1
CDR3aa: CASSLLQGTEAFF
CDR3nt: TGCGCCAGCAGCCTCCTACAGGGTACTGAAGCTTTCTTT

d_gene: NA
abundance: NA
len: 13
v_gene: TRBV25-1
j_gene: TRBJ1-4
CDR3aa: CASSETGREKLFF
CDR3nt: TGTGCCAGCAGTGAGACAGGAAGGGAAAAACTGTTTTTT

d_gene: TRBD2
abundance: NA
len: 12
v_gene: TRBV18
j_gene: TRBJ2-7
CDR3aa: CASSREAYEQYF
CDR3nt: TGTGCCAGCTCTCGGGAGGCCTACGAGCAGTACTTC